This T cell receptor (beta chain) originates from a study of T cells after yellow fever vaccination. Study-level results: It was a small share of clonotypes that appeared in both CD4 and CD8 compartments. Most clones from primary vaccination resurfaced after the booster (about 96% CD4, around 90% CD8). The secondary response showed a weaker magnitude and a faster peak, day 5 versus 15.

Each CDR3 protein is one row after TCRdb ran MiXCR on the 5' RACE reads. The sample contains under 250,000 distinct CDR3 sequences, 6.9% of which appear only once. V was trimmed by 7 bases and J by 0 bases, leaving 23 bases between them. Germline values: CDR1 SGHRS, CDR2 YFSETQ. This CDR3 comprises 18 residues. This clonotype was picked up a small number of times. The antigen is undetermined. The source of this sequence is a man younger than 45 who received the YFV17D yellow fever vaccine. Sequences were derived from CD4+ T cells sorted from PBMCs, sampled 15 days after the yellow fever booster vaccination. The chain carries TRBV5-1 and TRBJ2-1, with D possibly being TRBD1 (6 bases). CDR3 sequence: CASSPRLLRGVSYNEQFF. CDR3 in DNA: TGCGCCAGCTCTCCTCGCCTTCTCAGGGGCGTCTCCTACAATGAGCAGTTCTTC. The complete variable domain, with remaining parts taken from reference TRBV5-1 and TRBJ2-1, reads KAGVTQTPRYLIKTRGQQVTLSCSPISGHRSVSWYQQTPGQGLQFLFEYFSETQRNKGNFPGRFSGRQFSNSRSEMNVSTLELGDSALYLCASSPRLLRGVSYNEQFFGPGTRLTVL.